These 20 T cell receptor beta chains were sequenced from one sample in a study of T cell repertoires in aging, cancer and after chemotherapy. TRB rearrangements spanning V, D and J were amplified using mixed TRB-A/B primers. MiXCR, run by TCRdb on the multiplex PCR reads, gives a single entry per CDR3 protein. Of over 8,500 distinct CDR3 sequences in the sample, 25% to 35% were seen once. The template was genomic DNA from peripheral blood, not RNA. The sample comprised blood. The source of these receptors is a human donor in good health.

This clonotype appeared a few times. This sequence joins TRBV7-9 and TRBJ2-7; the D call may be TRBD1 or TRBD2 (5 bases each). With 1 base removed from V and 2 bases from J, the gap between germline ends came to 18 bases. CDR3 length: 17 amino acids. CDR1 and CDR2 from the germline V gene are SEHNR and FQNEAQ (reference sequence). The CDR3 is CASSLVSQRDGTYEQYF. The CDR3, as DNA: TGTGCCAGCAGCTTAGTCTCTCAGAGGGACGGGACCTACGAGCAGTACTTC. Full variable domain (rest looked up from reference TRBV7-9 and TRBJ2-7): DTGVSQNPRHKITKRGQNVTFRCDPISEHNRLYWYRQTLGQGPEFLTYFQNEAQLEKSRLLSDRFSAERPKGSFSTLEIQRTEQGDSAMYLCASSLVSQRDGTYEQYFGPGTRLTVT.

This clonotype appeared a few times. The CDR3 sequence: CASSWGFGIYNEQFF. CDR3 bases: TGTGCCAGCAGTTGGGGATTTGGGATTTACAATGAGCAGTTCTTC. The gene calls are TRBV12-3 or TRBV12-4 and TRBJ2-1; D unresolved. Trimming pared 4 bases from V and 4 bases from J, leaving 14 bases between. The CDR3 covers 15 residues.

The chain employs TRBV28 and TRBJ2-2; tentatively, D is TRBD2 (5 bases). Looked up from germline, CDR1 is MDHEN and CDR2 is SYDVKM. The V end lost 4 bases, the J end lost 1 base, and 13 bases lay between the germline ends. CDR3 size: 16 residues. CDR3 amino acids: CASSSPSGLNTGELFF. CDR3 sequence (DNA): TGTGCCAGCAGTTCCCCCTCGGGGTTGAACACCGGGGAGCTGTTTTTT.

The rearrangement uses TRBV5-1 and TRBJ2-7; D could derive from TRBD1 or TRBD2 (5 bases each). The CDR3 spans 14 residues. CDR1 and CDR2 (germline): SGHRS, YFSETQ. Deletions cut 4 bases from V and 5 bases from J, with 16 bases between. CDR3 in DNA: TGCGCCAGCAGCCTGGGGGAACTCCGAGACGAGCAGTACTTC. Translated: CASSLGELRDEQYF. Looking up the rest from reference TRBV5-1 and TRBJ2-7 gives the full variable domain: KAGVTQTPRYLIKTRGQQVTLSCSPISGHRSVSWYQQTPGQGLQFLFEYFSETQRNKGNFPGRFSGRQFSNSRSEMNVSTLELGDSALYLCASSLGELRDEQYFGPGTRLTVT.

This rearrangement joins TRBV6-4 to TRBJ2-1; TRBD2 aligns across 9 bases. After removal of 6 bases from V and 2 bases from J, the junction contained 8 bases not matched to a gene. Germline-derived CDR1 and CDR2 are MRHNA and SNTAGT. CDR3 size: 16 residues. CDR3 region: CASSQERTSAYNEQFF. The CDR3 region has the DNA TGTGCCAGCAGCCAAGAGAGGACTAGCGCCTACAATGAGCAGTTCTTC.

V usage is TRBV19 and J usage is TRBJ1-4, with D unresolved. From germline, CDR1 is LNHDA and CDR2 SQIVND (reference sequence). The CDR3 sequence is 13 residues long. V lost 3 bases to trimming and J lost 6 bases, with 8 bases between them. The CDR3 is CASSIQRYEKLFF. CDR3 bases: TGTGCCAGTAGTATCCAACGTTATGAAAAACTGTTTTTT. Drawing the rest from reference TRBV19 and TRBJ1-4, the complete variable domain is DGGITQSPKYLFRKEGQNVTLSCEQNLNHDAMYWYRQDPGQGLRLIYYSQIVNDFQKGDIAEGYSVSREKKESFPLTVTSAQKNPTAFYLCASSIQRYEKLFFGSGTQLSVL.

The table lists this clonotype with a few counts. V and J are TRBV5-4 and TRBJ2-7, with 9 bases identical to TRBD2. Germline CDR1 and CDR2: SGHNT and YYREEE (reference sequence). The J segment lost 5 bases and the V segment lost 2 bases, leaving 5 bases of the junction unmatched. The CDR3 runs to 14 residues. Here the CDR3 reads CASSFLAGTHEQYF. Written as DNA, the CDR3 is TGTGCCAGCAGCTTCCTAGCGGGGACCCACGAGCAGTACTTC.

The V gene is TRBV10-3, the J gene TRBJ2-5; tentative D call: TRBD2 (5 bases). Germline CDR1 ENHRY, CDR2 SYGVKD. V gave up 1 base and J gave up 4 bases, with 7 bases separating them. CDR3 size: 13 residues. CDR3: CAISELGGETQYF. CDR3 coding DNA: TGTGCCATCAGTGAGTTAGGAGGAGAGACCCAGTACTTC.

The V gene is TRBV18, the J gene TRBJ2-3; D is possibly TRBD2 (5 bases). The CDR3 loop spans 15 amino acids. V was trimmed by 3 bases and J by 0 bases, leaving 10 bases between them. Germline lookup yields CDR1 KGHSH and CDR2 LQKENI. For the CDR3, the DNA is TGTGCCAGCTCACCCCTCGAGGGTAGCACAGATACGCAGTATTTT. Translation gives CASSPLEGSTDTQYF.

The chain links TRBV6-6 to TRBJ1-1; tentatively, D is TRBD1 (5 bases). Germline CDR1 reads MNHNY; CDR2 reads SVGAGI (reference sequence). CDR3 size: 15 residues. The germline V and J ends were trimmed by 4 bases and 4 bases, with 16 bases remaining between them. This CDR3 is CASSSPVGGSTEAFF. The CDR3 DNA is TGTGCCAGCAGTTCCCCGGTGGGGGGTTCCACTGAAGCTTTCTTT.

This clonotype is medium-sized in the sample. V is TRBV7-9 and J is TRBJ2-7, with a weak D call TRBD2 (6 bases). In germline, CDR1 is SEHNR, CDR2 FQNEAQ (reference sequence). Trimming removed 1 base at V and 2 bases at J, with 9 bases between. The CDR3 loop spans 14 amino acids. The CDR3 loop is CASSLDGGTYEQYF. As DNA, the CDR3 is TGTGCCAGCAGCTTAGACGGGGGTACCTACGAGCAGTACTTC.

The CDR3: CATSRDFWPVDEKLFF. The CDR3 DNA sequence: TGTGCCACCAGCAGAGATTTTTGGCCAGTGGATGAAAAACTGTTTTTT. J is TRBJ1-4 and V is TRBV15; D not certain. V was cut by 0 bases and J by 6 bases, with 14 bases left in between. This CDR3 comprises 16 residues. Per germline, CDR1 LNHNV and CDR2 YYDKDF (reference sequence). Variable domain in full (rest from reference TRBV15 and TRBJ1-4): DAMVIQNPRYQVTQFGKPVTLSCSQTLNHNVMYWYQQKSSQAPKLLFHYYDKDFNNEADTPDNFQSRRPNTSFCFLDIRSPGLGDTAMYLCATSRDFWPVDEKLFFGSGTQLSVL.

The chain joins TRBV7-2 to TRBJ2-5; 9 positions match TRBD2. Trimming at V came to 1 base and at J to 9 bases, leaving 6 bases not matched to a gene. CDR3 length: 14 amino acids. The V gene's germline CDR1 is SGHTA and CDR2 FQGNSA. CDR3 DNA sequence: TGTGCCAGCAGCTTAGACCGCGGGAGGGCCCCCCAGTACTTC. It is translated as CASSLDRGRAPQYF.

The V and J genes are TRBV6-5 and TRBJ1-6, with D perhaps matching TRBD1 (5 bases). Germline-derived CDR1 and CDR2 are MNHEY and SVGAGI. The CDR3 sequence is 12 residues long. Trimming pared 10 bases from V and 8 bases from J, leaving 12 bases between. CDR3 nucleotides: TGTGCCACCCGGGACGGTGATTCACCCCTCCACTTT. It encodes CATRDGDSPLHF.

This clonotype came up a few times. The rearrangement uses TRBV5-1 and TRBJ2-7; 7 positions match TRBD2. Per germline, CDR1 SGHRS and CDR2 YFSETQ. The CDR3 covers 15 residues. J was trimmed by 2 bases and V by 0 bases; bases with no gene match: 5. The CDR3 DNA sequence: TGCGCCAGCAGCTTGGCCGCGGGGGTAGCCTACGAGCAGTACTTC. The encoded protein is CASSLAAGVAYEQYF.

This clonotype was observed a few times. The gene calls are TRBV20-1 and TRBJ2-2, with D perhaps matching TRBD2 (6 bases). Trimming stripped 0 bases from V and 3 bases from J, with 8 bases between. The CDR3 sequence is 14 residues long. The germline CDR1 and CDR2 sequences are DFQATT and SNEGSKA (reference sequence). The CDR3 sequence: CSARDGRDTGELFF. As DNA, the CDR3 is TGCAGTGCTAGAGACGGGAGAGACACCGGGGAGCTGTTTTTT.

The chain employs TRBV6-5 and TRBJ2-5; 9 bases are a match to TRBD1. CDR3 length: 17 amino acids. Trimming took 7 bases from V and 3 from J; bases not matched to a gene: 15. Per the germline V gene, CDR1 is MNHEY and CDR2 is SVGAGI. The chain's CDR3 is CASTPVPGQGRKETQYF. The CDR3 DNA reads TGTGCCAGCACCCCCGTTCCTGGACAGGGGCGTAAAGAGACCCAGTACTTC.

The V and J genes are TRBV5-4 and TRBJ2-1; 12 bases are a match to TRBD2. This CDR3 has 15 amino acids. Per the germline V gene, CDR1 is SGHNT and CDR2 is YYREEE (reference sequence). The junction had 6 bases not matched to a gene; V was cut back by 5 bases and J by 6 bases. CDR3 DNA: TGTGCCAGCAGTTCACGACTAGCGGGAGTCAATGAGCAGTTCTTC. Protein sequence: CASSSRLAGVNEQFF.

The chain combines TRBV20-1 with TRBJ1-6; 9 bases match TRBD1. The CDR3 is 17 residues long. Germline CDR1 DFQATT, CDR2 SNEGSKA (reference sequence). J was trimmed by 4 bases and V by 0 bases; bases with no gene match: 7. The CDR3 nucleotides are TGCAGTGCTAGAGATTGGGGACAGGGAGGTTATAATTCACCCCTCCACTTT. Protein product: CSARDWGQGGYNSPLHF.

As regards this clonotype: One junction end does not reproduce the germline sequence, and a read error may be involved. The rearrangement joins TRBV6-6 to TRBJ1-5; 7 bases agree with TRBD1. Germline CDR1 is MNHNY and CDR2 is SVGAGI (reference sequence). The CDR3 runs 16 residues. CDR3 amino acids: CASRDLQGYSNQPRHF. The DNA of the CDR3 is TGTGCCAGCAGGGATTTACAGGGGTATAGCAATCAGCCCCGGCATTTT.